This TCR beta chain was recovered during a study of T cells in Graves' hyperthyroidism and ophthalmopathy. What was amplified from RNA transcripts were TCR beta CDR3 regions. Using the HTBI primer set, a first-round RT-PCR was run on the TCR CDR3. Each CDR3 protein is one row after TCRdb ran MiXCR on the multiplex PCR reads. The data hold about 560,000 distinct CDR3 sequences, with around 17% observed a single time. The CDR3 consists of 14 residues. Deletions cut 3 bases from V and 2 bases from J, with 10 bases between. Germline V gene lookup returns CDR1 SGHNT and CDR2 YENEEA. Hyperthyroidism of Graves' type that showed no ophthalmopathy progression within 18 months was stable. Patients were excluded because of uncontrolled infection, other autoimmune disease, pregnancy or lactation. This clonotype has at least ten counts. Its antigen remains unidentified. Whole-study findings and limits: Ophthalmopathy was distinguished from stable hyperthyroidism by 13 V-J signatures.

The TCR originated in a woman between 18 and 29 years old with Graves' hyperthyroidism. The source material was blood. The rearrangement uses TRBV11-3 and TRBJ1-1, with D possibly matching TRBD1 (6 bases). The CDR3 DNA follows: TGTGCCAGCAGCTTCACAGGGCATAACACTGAAGCTTTCTTT. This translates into CASSFTGHNTEAFF.